The 25 T cell receptor beta chains presented below share a single source sample, sequenced in a study of tumor-infiltrating lymphocytes in primary liver carcinoma. Unsorted bulk tissue, about 18-31 mg of it, served as the source for co-extraction of RNA and DNA. The input was around 500 ng total RNA; TCR beta cDNA was made from it with a constant-region primer. Three nested multiplex PCR rounds, a slightly modified ARM-PCR method, built the TCR beta libraries. The first two PCR rounds used TRBV1-TRBV30 forward primers with a C-beta reverse primer, about 10 cycles each. TCRdb reprocessed the multiplex PCR reads with MiXCR, giving one entry per CDR3 protein. The sample lists around 54,000 distinct CDR3 sequences, over 65% occurring once. Sequenced: liver tumor tissue from sampling region 2. The subset here: tumor region T2, inferior pole. These TCRs come from a man aged 40-55 years with primary liver carcinoma and hepatitis B virus infection.

Comments on this clonotype: Mismatch with germline at one junction end may stem from a read error. The chain links TRBV6-2 or TRBV6-3 to TRBJ2-3, with D perhaps matching TRBD2 (5 bases). The CDR3 is 15 amino acids. Per the germline V gene, CDR1 is MNHEY and CDR2 is SVGEGT. CDR3 in amino acids: CASRKQQPSTDTQCF. CDR3 nucleotides: TGTGCCAGCAGGAAGCAGCAACCTAGCACAGATACGCAGTGCTTT.

By sample share, this clonotype is medium-sized. The V and J genes are TRBV4-1 and TRBJ2-1; D remains unclear. This CDR3 is built from 14 residues. Trimming pared 1 base from V and 2 bases from J, leaving 6 bases between. Germline loops: CDR1 MGHRA, CDR2 YSYEKL. CDR3 amino acids: CASSQGVTYNEQFF. The CDR3 DNA follows: TGCGCCAGCAGCCAAGGAGTAACCTACAATGAGCAGTTCTTC.

On this clonotype: Since a much larger clone is just one base distant, this may be a read error. The gene calls are TRBV5-1 and TRBJ2-1; perhaps TRBD1 as D (6 bases). Germline loops: CDR1 SGHRS, CDR2 YFSETQ. The CDR3 has 14 residues. V dropped 1 base and J dropped 8 bases, with 13 bases sitting between them. The CDR3 loop reads CASSLRGGRDEQFF. The CDR3 DNA reads TGCGCCAGCAGCTTGCGAGGGGGAAGGGATGAGCAGTTCTTC.

The J gene is TRBJ2-1, the V gene TRBV13, with TRBD2 identical over 10 bases. Germline V gene data show CDR1 as PRHDT and CDR2 as FYEKMQ (reference sequence). V gave up 7 bases and J gave up 8 bases; unmatched junction bases: 11. CDR3 length equals 15 residues. In nucleotides, the CDR3 is TGTGCCAGCAACAGGGCTAGCGGGAGTGGAGATGAGCAGTTCTTC. This sequence encodes CASNRASGSGDEQFF.

In the case of this clonotype: A junction end diverges from the germline sequence, so it may reflect a read error. The chain links TRBV6-5 to TRBJ2-1, with 8 bases identical to TRBD1. The CDR3 spans 17 residues. Per germline, CDR1 MNHEY and CDR2 SVGAGI. The CDR3 sequence is CSNRSRQGALQLNEQFF. In DNA form, the CDR3 reads TGTTCCAACAGGTCCAGGCAGGGGGCCCTACAGTTAAATGAGCAGTTCTTT.

Comments on this clonotype: A junction end diverges from the germline sequence, so it may reflect a read error. V is TRBV12-3 or TRBV12-4 and J is TRBJ1-2, with 7 bases fitting TRBD1. The CDR3 length is 15 residues. The CDR3 nucleotides read TGCGCCAGCAGTTTAAGGGACAGACCTAACCATGGCTACACCTTC. Translation gives CASSLRDRPNHGYTF.

This clonotype has a handful of counts. The genes are TRBV19 and TRBJ2-4, with 7 bases aligning to TRBD1. With V trimmed by 11 bases and J by 1 base, 14 bases remained unmatched. In germline, CDR1 is LNHDA, CDR2 SQIVND (reference sequence). CDR3 length: 16 amino acids. The CDR3 DNA follows: TGTGCCGGTCGAGTATTAGACAGGGATGCCAAAAACATTCAGTACTTC. As protein: CAGRVLDRDAKNIQYF.

This clonotype appeared many times. The rearrangement joins TRBV10-3 to TRBJ2-5; tentatively, D is TRBD1 (6 bases). Germline CDR1 ENHRY, CDR2 SYGVKD. The V end was cut by 6 bases, the J end by 2 bases, with 13 bases between. The CDR3 runs to 14 residues. The CDR3 is CAISPGDGQETQYF. The CDR3 DNA reads as TGTGCCATCAGCCCAGGGGACGGACAAGAGACCCAGTACTTC.

This clonotype appeared many times. The chain combines TRBV24-1 with TRBJ2-3; D may be TRBD2 (6 bases). CDR1 is KGHDR, CDR2 SFDVKD, per germline. The CDR3 extends over 12 amino acids. V was clipped by 8 bases and J by 4 bases, with 9 bases between them. The DNA for the CDR3 is TGTGCCACCACTAGCGATGCAGATACGCAGTATTTT. Encoded protein: CATTSDADTQYF.

About this clonotype: A much larger clone is a single base away; this may be a read error. The chain joins TRBV28 to TRBJ2-7; a possible D gene is TRBD2 (6 bases). This CDR3 contains 13 residues. CDR1 is MDHEN and CDR2 is SYDVKM in the germline V gene. In DNA form, the CDR3 reads TGTGCGGGTTCTAGCGCCGTAGGCGACGAGCAGTACTTC. Translation: CAGSSAVGDEQYF.

In its sample, this clonotype was seen many times. The J gene is TRBJ1-5, the V gene TRBV28, with D hard to call. Trimming cost V 5 bases and J 5 bases, with 10 bases left between them. This CDR3 spans 13 amino acids. Germline assignment: CDR1 MDHEN and CDR2 SYDVKM. In DNA, the CDR3 is TGTGCCAGCAGTGGTCGGCGAGATCAGCCCCAGCATTTT. Protein: CASSGRRDQPQHF.

In the case of this clonotype: One end of the junction does not line up with germline, which may come from a read error. This sequence joins TRBV6-1 and TRBJ2-7; tentatively, D is TRBD1 (6 bases). The length of the CDR3 is 14 residues. Germline V gene sequence: CDR1 MNHNS, CDR2 SASEGT. Here the CDR3 reads CASNPGTFSYEQCF. CDR3 sequence (DNA): TGTGCCAGCAACCCCGGGACATTCTCCTACGAGCAGTGCTTC.

Only one count was recorded for this clonotype. It may be a read error: a sequence one base away is much more abundant. This chain connects TRBV21-1 to TRBJ1-4. TRBV21-1 is deemed a pseudogene. This CDR3 is 13 amino acids long. CDR3 sequence: CASSKETLEILFF. The DNA of the CDR3 is TGTGCCAGCAGCAAAGAAACCTTAGAAATACTGTTTTTT.

Turning to this clonotype: One end of the junction varies from germline; a read error may be responsible. The chain links TRBV7-9 to TRBJ2-7; TRBD2 might be the D (6 bases). Germline-derived CDR1 and CDR2 are SEHNR and FQNEAQ (reference sequence). This CDR3 is 13 amino acids long. CDR3 sequence: CAGTLGEQYVQYF. The CDR3, as DNA: TGTGCCGGGACTTTGGGGGAGCAGTACGTGCAGTACTTC.

A word on this clonotype: The CDR3 carries no conserved terminal phenylalanine or tryptophan, so it likely arises from a read error. The chain recombines TRBV12-3 or TRBV12-4 with TRBJ2-2, with 7 bases lining up with TRBD1. The CDR3 extends over 14 amino acids. The CDR3 sequence is CASTYTTGPRDLFI. In DNA form, the CDR3 reads TGTGCCAGCACCTATACGACAGGGCCCAGGGATCTGTTTATT.

A note on this clonotype: A much larger clone differs by one base, so this may be a read error. The genes are TRBV7-9 and TRBJ1-3; no firm D call. CDR3 size: 14 residues. Germline V lookup: CDR1 SEHNR, CDR2 FQNEAQ (reference sequence). The DNA for the CDR3 is TGTGCCAGCAGCTCCGGCTTGACCGGAAACACCATATGTTTT. The encoded protein is CASSSGLTGNTICF.

On this clonotype: A much larger clonotype is one base distant, so this may be a read error. The rearrangement links TRBV2 to TRBJ2-1; no clear D. Germline-derived CDR1 and CDR2 are SNHLY and FYNNEI. The CDR3 sequence is 11 residues long. The CDR3 spells CDSTKWNEQFF. As DNA, the CDR3 is TGTGACAGTACCAAGTGGAATGAGCAGTTCTTC.

J is TRBJ2-7 and V is TRBV29-1; TRBD1 aligns across 7 bases. V was clipped by 1 base and J by 1 base; unmatched bases: 10. This CDR3 comprises 16 residues. Per germline, CDR1 SQVTM and CDR2 ANQGSEA. The CDR3 loop is CSVEVHHTGVSYEQYF. CDR3 DNA sequence: TGCAGCGTTGAAGTACATCATACAGGGGTATCCTACGAGCAGTACTTC.

Concerning this clonotype itself: Compared with germline, one end of the junction differs, possibly owing to a read error. The genes are TRBV28 and TRBJ2-4; 8 bases line up with TRBD2. Germline loops: CDR1 MDHEN, CDR2 SYDVKM. The length of the CDR3 is 16 residues. The CDR3 here is CASSSPGTRGKNIEYF. In DNA form, the CDR3 reads TGTGCCAGCAGTTCCCCCGGGACTAGAGGCAAAAACATTGAGTACTTC. The full variable domain, its missing parts supplied by reference TRBV28 and TRBJ2-4, is DVKVTQSSRYLVKRTGEKVFLECVQDMDHENMFWYRQDPGLGLRLIYFSYDVKMKEKGDIPEGYSVSREKKERFSLILESASTNQTSMYLCASSSPGTRGKNIEYFGAGTRLSVL.

This chain links TRBV28 with TRBJ2-3; D tentatively fits TRBD1 or TRBD2 (6 bases each). CDR3 length: 20 amino acids. The ends were cut back, 4 bases at V and 8 bases at J, with 34 bases in the middle. Per the germline V gene, CDR1 is MDHEN and CDR2 is SYDVKM. CDR3 in amino acids: CASSSRDIKRGLMGGLTQYF. DNA for the CDR3: TGTGCCAGCAGTTCCAGGGACATCAAAAGGGGATTAATGGGAGGTCTTACGCAGTATTTT.

Points on this clonotype: The conserved phenylalanine or tryptophan normally closing the CDR3 is absent here, so this likely arose from a read error. The genes are TRBV19 and TRBJ2-7; 7 nucleotides agree with TRBD1. Germline V lookup: CDR1 LNHDA, CDR2 SQIVND (reference sequence). V shed 7 bases and J 3 bases; nucleotides not matched to a gene: 9. This CDR3 spans 14 amino acids. For the CDR3, the DNA is TGTGCCAGTAATAAGTCCACAGGGGTCTACGAGCAGTACTCC. It translates to CASNKSTGVYEQYS.

This clonotype was recorded once. This likely comes from a read error, as the CDR3 has no conserved phenylalanine or tryptophan at its end. This chain joins TRBV28 and TRBJ2-2; 9 nucleotides match TRBD1. With 3 bases clipped from V and 6 bases from J, the junction kept 11 bases outside the gene matches. CDR3 length: 17 residues. CDR1 MDHEN and CDR2 SYDVKM come from the germline V gene. The chain's CDR3 is CASSFIGQGITAGELFL. CDR3 coding DNA: TGTGCCAGCAGTTTTATAGGACAGGGGATTACAGCCGGGGAGCTGTTTCTT.

Concerning this clonotype: One end of the junction varies from germline; a read error may be responsible. The chain links TRBV5-6 to TRBJ2-5; 8 bases map to TRBD1. The CDR3 contains 15 residues. Germline V gene lookup returns CDR1 SGHDT and CDR2 YYEEEE. As DNA, the CDR3 is TGTGCCAGCAGCTTGCTTCAGGGGGCAGGAGAGTCCCAGTACTTC. This translates into CASSLLQGAGESQYF.

This clonotype was seen a few times. The rearrangement links TRBV9 to TRBJ1-3; 7 bases map to TRBD1. The CDR3 sequence is 15 residues long. V was pared by 4 bases and J by 1 base, with 5 bases of the junction left unmatched. Per germline, CDR1 SGDLS and CDR2 YYNGEE. CDR3 sequence (DNA): TGTGCCAGCAGCACTCAGGGGGTTTCTGGAAACACCATATATTTT. This encodes CASSTQGVSGNTIYF.

About this clonotype itself: A much larger clone differs by one base, so this may be a read error. V gene TRBV5-8 combines with J gene TRBJ2-5, with D possibly being TRBD1 (7 bases). Germline V CDR1 and CDR2: SGHTS, YDEGEE. The CDR3 runs 17 residues. Between the trimmed V and J ends, which lost 3 bases and 2 bases, there was a span of 20 bases. The CDR3 protein is CASSSRRDSLLQETQYF. CDR3 nucleotides: TGTGCCAGCAGCTCGAGGCGGGACAGCCTTCTTCAAGAGACCCAGTACTTC.